This T cell receptor (beta chain) was found in a study of CD8 T cells in Susac syndrome. Trimming stripped 1 base from V and 3 bases from J, with 9 bases between. CDR3 length: 14 residues. Germline V gives CDR1 SGHTA, CDR2 FQGNSA. An input of about 0.45 to 1 ug of RNA was subjected to reverse transcription using random hexamers. MiXCR, run by TCRdb on the immunoSEQ multiplex PCR reads, gives a single entry per CDR3 protein. The table includes under 200,000 distinct CDR3 sequences, 94% detected once. The receptor comes from a human donor with Susac syndrome. Sequenced input: CD4+ T cells from PBMCs. The chain has TRBV7-2 and TRBJ1-1; D call uncertain. CDR3 region: CASSLVEGYTEAFF. CDR3 coding DNA: TGTGCCAGCAGCTTAGTCGAAGGATACACTGAAGCTTTCTTT.